This TCR beta chain was recorded in a study of regulatory T cells in long-lasting Graves disease. This sample's time point: newly diagnosed GD, antithyroid drugs for less than 3 months. PBMCs were the source of the RNA used for TCR sequencing. With EDTA tubes as the receptacles, about 9.2 milliliters of peripheral blood were drawn. Study conclusions and caveats: Lower TCR diversity was seen in persistent Graves' patients than in newly diagnosed ones.

This CDR3 is built from 17 residues. Germline V CDR1 and CDR2: SGHAT, FQNNGV. Trimming took 6 bases from V and 0 from J; bases not matched to a gene: 10. Comment on this clonotype: Its matching antigen is unknown.

iRepertoire HTBI primers and Arm-PCR of CDR3 regions built TCR beta libraries. TCRdb re-called the multiplex PCR reads through MiXCR, storing one row per CDR3 protein. The table has almost 450,000 distinct CDR3 sequences, about a sixth seen once; the top ten hold roughly 10%. The data also belong to a second study, concerning T cells in Graves' hyperthyroidism and ophthalmopathy. That source reports: Participants, patients aged 18 to 65, had newly diagnosed hyperthyroidism with a duration under 2 months.

The chain combines TRBV11-2 with TRBJ2-3; 9 nucleotides match TRBD2. This receptor was obtained from a woman in her 30s with Graves disease. The specimen was peripheral blood mononuclear cells (PBMCs), collected at new diagnosis, from a patient treated with antithyroid drugs. This CDR3 is CASSLSGTSFSTDTQYF. The CDR3 DNA follows: TGTGCCAGCAGTCTCTCCGGGACTAGCTTTAGCACAGATACGCAGTATTTT.